Presented here are 13 T cell receptor beta chains from one specimen sequenced in a study of T cell responses to AZD1222 COVID-19 vaccine. Produced via immunoSEQ multiplex PCR; TCRdb's table is partial and in-frame only. The sample has around 100,000 clones; about 93% are singletons. Here the sequenced sample was peripheral blood, taken on day 0 of AZD1222 vaccination. The receptors here all came from an adult in good health.

The V and J genes are TRBV12-3 or TRBV12-4 and TRBJ1-2, with TRBD1 as a possible D gene (5 bases). V was clipped by 5 bases and J by 7 bases, with 11 bases between them. The CDR3 is 12 residues long. The CDR3 coding sequence is TGTGCCAGCAGTGAGGGGAGTCGTGGCTACACCTTC. This sequence encodes CASSEGSRGYTF.

This chain uses TRBV5-1 with TRBJ2-1; D unclear. Trimming stripped 4 bases from V and 1 base from J, with 9 bases between. This CDR3 is 14 amino acids long. Germline V CDR1 and CDR2: SGHRS, YFSETQ. CDR3 region: CASSPMASYNEQFF. The CDR3, as DNA: TGCGCCAGCAGCCCAATGGCTTCCTACAATGAGCAGTTCTTC.

The V call is TRBV27, the J call TRBJ1-1; perhaps TRBD1 as D (5 bases). The CDR3 extends over 16 amino acids. Germline V CDR1 and CDR2: MNHEY, SMNVEV (reference sequence). The V end was cut by 3 bases, the J end by 0 bases, with 14 bases between. CDR3 protein: CASSFDRILMNTEAFF. The CDR3 coding sequence is TGTGCCAGCAGTTTCGACAGAATCCTGATGAACACTGAAGCTTTCTTT.

This clone has only a few counts. The rearrangement joins TRBV6-5 to TRBJ1-2, with 11 nucleotides matching TRBD1. Germline V gene sequence: CDR1 MNHEY, CDR2 SVGAGI. The V segment lost 6 bases and the J segment 5 bases; nucleotides outside the gene matches: 8. The CDR3 spans 15 residues. The CDR3: CASRSFGTGGYGYTF. The CDR3 nucleotides read TGTGCCAGCAGGTCGTTTGGGACAGGGGGATATGGCTACACCTTC.

V usage is TRBV7-2 and J usage is TRBJ1-2, with no clear D. Germline-derived CDR1 and CDR2 are SGHTA and FQGNSA. The CDR3 spans 14 residues. With 2 bases removed from V and 7 bases from J, the gap between germline ends came to 14 bases. The CDR3 is CASSLSRVMPGYTF. In DNA, the CDR3 is TGTGCCAGCAGCTTAAGTCGGGTTATGCCTGGCTACACCTTC.

The chain employs TRBV18 and TRBJ1-6, with D unresolved. The length of the CDR3 is 12 residues. Germline CDR1 and CDR2: KGHSH and LQKENI. Trimming left V 0 bases short and J 9 bases short, with 3 bases between. CDR3 protein: CASSPPASPLHF. As DNA, the CDR3 is TGTGCCAGCTCACCACCGGCTTCACCCCTCCACTTT.

This rearrangement joins TRBV2 to TRBJ2-1; D assignment may be TRBD1 or TRBD2 (5 bases each). CDR1 and CDR2 (germline): SNHLY, FYNNEI. V lost 2 bases and J 7 bases, leaving 18 bases between the germline ends. The CDR3 length is 16 residues. CDR3 sequence: CASSESTGGVVNEQFF. CDR3 in DNA: TGTGCCAGCAGTGAATCAACTGGGGGAGTGGTGAATGAGCAGTTCTTC.

V gene TRBV28 combines with J gene TRBJ2-1, with D unresolved. The CDR3 is made up of 11 amino acids. Germline-derived CDR1 and CDR2 are MDHEN and SYDVKM. V was cut by 6 bases and J by 6 bases, with 6 bases left in between. The chain's CDR3 is CASRLLNEQFF. The CDR3 DNA sequence: TGTGCCAGCAGATTACTCAATGAGCAGTTCTTC.

This sequence joins TRBV9 and TRBJ2-1; D possibly corresponds to TRBD2 (6 bases). This CDR3 is 16 amino acids long. Trimming removed 5 bases from V and 1 base from J, with 16 bases in between. CDR1 and CDR2 from the germline V gene are SGDLS and YYNGEE. The DNA for the CDR3 is TGTGCCAGCAGTGGAGGGGAGAGCCCTTCCTACAATGAGCAGTTCTTC. Its protein is CASSGGESPSYNEQFF.

This chain links TRBV27 with TRBJ1-2, with 7 positions matching TRBD1. The CDR3 sequence is 14 residues long. Germline assignment: CDR1 MNHEY and CDR2 SMNVEV (reference sequence). Trimming took 0 bases from V and 4 from J; bases not matched to a gene: 2. CDR3 sequence reads: CASSLSGGSYGYTF. The CDR3 region has the DNA TGTGCCAGCAGTTTATCAGGGGGCAGCTATGGCTACACCTTC.

V is TRBV19 and J is TRBJ1-1; no definite D call. Trimming took off 7 bases at V and 3 bases at J, with 15 bases between the two ends. The CDR3 is 14 residues long. The germline CDR1 and CDR2 sequences are LNHDA and SQIVND (reference sequence). This CDR3 reads CASTPADSYTEAFF. In nucleotides, the CDR3 is TGTGCCAGTACCCCAGCCGATTCCTACACTGAAGCTTTCTTT.

The chain combines TRBV28 with TRBJ1-2, with a weak D call TRBD1 (5 bases). Trimming cost V 2 bases and J 4 bases, with 8 bases left between them. The CDR3 consists of 13 residues. Germline loops: CDR1 MDHEN, CDR2 SYDVKM. CDR3 in DNA: TGTGCCAGCAGTTTACAGGGACCCTATGGCTACACCTTC. Amino acid sequence: CASSLQGPYGYTF.

The chain has TRBV18 and TRBJ1-1; TRBD1 matches at 7 bases. CDR3 length: 14 residues. With 6 bases clipped from V and 4 bases from J, the junction kept 8 bases outside the gene matches. Germline values: CDR1 KGHSH, CDR2 LQKENI. The chain's CDR3 is CASSLRGQGTEAFF. CDR3 in DNA: TGTGCCAGCTCGCTGAGGGGGCAGGGCACTGAAGCTTTCTTT.